What follows are 26 T cell receptor beta chains derived from one specimen sequenced in a study of shared clonotypes between healthy human individuals. Assay: immunoSEQ multiplex PCR; the TCRdb copy retains only in-frame clones and omits some. The sample consists of approximately 710,000 clones, 90% of them appearing once. The sample consisted of memory CD8+ T cells from PBMCs. Noted subset: CD45RO+ cells pooled with CCR7-negative TemRA cells. These TCRs come from a man aged 18 to 29 in good health. Some clones in this sample may be carry-over from other donors' samples.

The chain recombines TRBV7-9 with TRBJ1-2, with D unresolved. CDR1 is SEHNR, CDR2 FQNEAQ, per germline (reference sequence). This CDR3 region has 13 residues. Trimming took 4 bases from V and 3 from J, leaving 9 bases between them. The CDR3: CASSSFPDYGYTF. CDR3 DNA sequence: TGTGCCAGCAGCTCCTTTCCCGACTATGGCTACACCTTC.

V is TRBV10-1 and J is TRBJ1-1; D call uncertain. The CDR3 covers 13 residues. V was pared by 3 bases and J by 4 bases, with 9 bases between. CDR1 WNHNN and CDR2 SYGVQD come from the germline V gene (reference sequence). The CDR3 nucleotides are TGCGCCAGCAGTGATGGTATGTCCACTGAAGCTTTCTTT. Its translation: CASSDGMSTEAFF.

This rearrangement joins TRBV30 to TRBJ2-6; no clear D. V was clipped by 0 bases and J by 4 bases, with 10 bases between them. Germline CDR1 is GTSNPN and CDR2 is SVGIG (reference sequence). This CDR3 region has 15 residues. The CDR3 reads CAWSVPLQGANVLTF. CDR3 DNA sequence: TGTGCCTGGAGTGTACCTCTCCAAGGGGCCAACGTCCTGACTTTC.

The V call is TRBV9, the J call TRBJ2-7; 7 bases align to TRBD1. Trimming took 3 bases from V and 0 from J; bases not matched to a gene: 6. Germline values: CDR1 SGDLS, CDR2 YYNGEE. The CDR3 has 15 residues. This CDR3 is CASSAGQEISYEQYF. The CDR3 DNA reads as TGTGCCAGCAGCGCCGGACAGGAGATCTCCTACGAGCAGTACTTC.

The V call is TRBV30, the J call TRBJ1-2; D is undetermined. This CDR3 has 12 amino acids. Germline assignment: CDR1 GTSNPN and CDR2 SVGIG (reference sequence). V lost 3 bases to trimming and J lost 6 bases, with 11 bases between them. The DNA for the CDR3 is TGTGCCTGGAGGGGGAGTAAGGATGGCTACACCTTC. It encodes CAWRGSKDGYTF.

The V gene is TRBV5-4, the J gene TRBJ2-1; 10 nucleotides align to TRBD2. The ends lost 4 bases at V and 6 bases at J; junction bases unmatched: 10. Germline CDR1 SGHNT, CDR2 YYREEE (reference sequence). CDR3 length: 16 amino acids. CDR3 in DNA: TGTGCCAGCAGCCCAGGCCCGGGACTAGCGAGCAATGAGCAGTTCTTC. Amino acids: CASSPGPGLASNEQFF.

This rearrangement joins TRBV30 to TRBJ2-1, with TRBD2 as a possible D gene (5 bases). V was shortened by 2 bases and J by 5 bases, with 13 bases between the two germline ends. The CDR3 length is 14 residues. CDR1 and CDR2 from the germline V gene are GTSNPN and SVGIG (reference sequence). CDR3 protein: CAWSPGSGNNEQFF. CDR3 nucleotides: TGTGCCTGGAGTCCCGGGTCGGGAAACAATGAGCAGTTCTTC. The full variable domain, completed using reference TRBV30 and TRBJ2-1, is SQTIHQWPATLVQPVGSPLSLECTVEGTSNPNLYWYRQAAGRGLQLLFYSVGIGQISSEVPQNLSASRPQDRQFILSSKKLLLSDSGFYLCAWSPGSGNNEQFFGPGTRLTVL.

The chain joins TRBV6-5 to TRBJ2-7; TRBD2 is a possible D gene (6 bases). Looked up from germline, CDR1 is MNHEY and CDR2 is SVGAGI. The CDR3 loop spans 16 amino acids. V lost 0 bases and J 2 bases, leaving 14 bases between the germline ends. CDR3 residues: CASSYSAGQLAYEQYF. CDR3 sequence (DNA): TGTGCCAGCAGTTACTCCGCGGGGCAACTAGCCTACGAGCAGTACTTC.

J is TRBJ2-4 and V is TRBV27; 7 nucleotides match TRBD1. Germline V lookup: CDR1 MNHEY, CDR2 SMNVEV (reference sequence). The J segment lost 0 bases and the V segment lost 4 bases, leaving 6 bases of the junction unmatched. The CDR3 loop spans 16 amino acids. CDR3 coding DNA: TGTGCCAGCAGTTCCCGGGACAGTTTAGCCAAAAACATTCAGTACTTC. Translating gives CASSSRDSLAKNIQYF.

J is TRBJ1-2 and V is TRBV5-1; TRBD1 is a possible D gene (5 bases). The V gene's germline CDR1 is SGHRS and CDR2 YFSETQ. CDR3 size: 16 residues. Trimming took 0 bases from V and 7 from J, leaving 19 bases between them. The CDR3 DNA follows: TGCGCCAGCAGCTTGGAGTGGACATCACCCACCGGTGGCTACACCTTC. Amino acids: CASSLEWTSPTGGYTF.

The chain links TRBV15 to TRBJ2-1; D is tentatively TRBD1 or TRBD2 (6 bases each). The CDR3 extends over 15 amino acids. Per the germline V gene, CDR1 is LNHNV and CDR2 is YYDKDF (reference sequence). Trimming shortened V by 8 bases and J by 7 bases, and 21 bases separated the two germline ends. The CDR3 DNA reads as TGTGCCACCCAAACGGGGGCGAACTACTGGAATGAGCAGTTCTTC. Encoded protein: CATQTGANYWNEQFF.

V and J are TRBV4-1 and TRBJ2-7; 8 bases fit TRBD1. The germline CDR1 and CDR2 sequences are MGHRA and YSYEKL. The ends lost 3 bases at V and 2 bases at J; junction bases unmatched: 6. CDR3 size: 15 residues. DNA for the CDR3: TGCGCCAGCAGCCAGCCGGACAGGGCGACCTACGAGCAGTACTTC. Protein sequence: CASSQPDRATYEQYF.

J is TRBJ2-1 and V is TRBV6-1, with 12 bases matching TRBD2. The germline V gene encodes CDR1 MNHNS and CDR2 SASEGT. CDR3 length equals 16 residues. Trimming cost V 3 bases and J 7 bases; bases outside gene matches: 7. In DNA form, the CDR3 reads TGTGCCAGCAGTGACTATCTAGCGGGGGGGATGAATGAGCAGTTCTTC. This gives the protein CASSDYLAGGMNEQFF.

This rearrangement joins TRBV4-1 to TRBJ1-2, with TRBD1 matching over 7 bases. The CDR3 runs to 15 residues. Germline V gives CDR1 MGHRA, CDR2 YSYEKL. With 4 bases clipped from V and 6 bases from J, the junction kept 11 bases outside the gene matches. CDR3 sequence reads: CASSRYPGQPDGYTF. The DNA of the CDR3 is TGCGCCAGCAGCCGATACCCGGGACAGCCAGATGGCTACACCTTC.

The gene calls are TRBV4-2 and TRBJ2-1, with a weak D call TRBD1 (5 bases). The germline gives CDR1 LGHNA, CDR2 YNFKEQ. The CDR3 has 17 residues. V lost 0 bases, J lost 0 bases, and 12 bases lay in between. The CDR3, as DNA: TGTGCCAGCAGCCAAGATCAGGGCCCGAGCTCCTACAATGAGCAGTTCTTC. Amino acid sequence: CASSQDQGPSSYNEQFF.

The chain's CDR3 is CASSPGQAGPEAFF. CDR3 coding DNA: TGCGCCAGCAGCCCGGGACAGGCGGGCCCTGAAGCTTTCTTT. The rearrangement joins TRBV5-1 to TRBJ1-1; TRBD1 matches at 8 bases. CDR1 and CDR2 from the germline V gene are SGHRS and YFSETQ. The CDR3 totals 14 residues. The J segment lost 6 bases and the V segment lost 4 bases, leaving 8 bases of the junction unmatched.

The chain uses TRBV13 and TRBJ2-5; perhaps TRBD2 as D (7 bases). The CDR3 covers 16 residues. Per germline, CDR1 PRHDT and CDR2 FYEKMQ (reference sequence). Trimming took off 1 base at V and 5 bases at J, with 17 bases between the two ends. The DNA for the CDR3 is TGTGCCAGCAGCTTAGTGTCAGGGGAGGGCTGGGAGACCCAGTACTTC. Amino acids: CASSLVSGEGWETQYF.

This sequence joins TRBV6-5 and TRBJ1-1; D unclear. The CDR3 length is 15 residues. Germline loops: CDR1 MNHEY, CDR2 SVGAGI. V was pared by 0 bases and J by 1 base, with 9 bases between. Written as DNA, the CDR3 is TGTGCCAGCAGTTACTCCGAGGCGCCGAACACTGAAGCTTTCTTT. It specifies CASSYSEAPNTEAFF.

The chain uses TRBV27 and TRBJ2-7, with 8 bases matching TRBD1. Unmatched junction bases numbered 6, after V lost 2 bases and J lost 3 bases. The germline CDR1 and CDR2 sequences are MNHEY and SMNVEV (reference sequence). The CDR3 runs 15 residues. The CDR3 here is CASSLRIGQGYEQYF. The CDR3 DNA follows: TGTGCCAGCAGTTTACGGATCGGACAGGGCTACGAGCAGTACTTC.

CDR3 DNA: TGTGCCAGCAGCGAGCCGATAGGTCGGGAGTGGACTGAAGCTTTCTTT. As protein: CASSEPIGREWTEAFF. The V gene is TRBV9, the J gene TRBJ1-1, with D uncertain. V was clipped by 3 bases and J by 5 bases, with 20 bases between them. The CDR3 spans 16 residues. Germline V gene data show CDR1 as SGDLS and CDR2 as YYNGEE.

The chain joins TRBV5-4 to TRBJ2-3, with D possibly being TRBD2 (5 bases). CDR1 SGHNT and CDR2 YYREEE come from the germline V gene (reference sequence). The V end was cut by 6 bases, the J end by 4 bases, with 18 bases between. CDR3 length: 15 residues. CDR3 bases: TGTGCCAGCATCCCCCGGGGAACTGACGCAGATACGCAGTATTTT. As protein: CASIPRGTDADTQYF.

This clone has only a few counts. The chain couples TRBV13 to TRBJ1-1, with D perhaps TRBD1 (5 bases). Germline V lookup: CDR1 PRHDT, CDR2 FYEKMQ (reference sequence). V was cut by 5 bases and J by 0 bases, with 10 bases left in between. The CDR3 covers 14 residues. Here the CDR3 reads CASSHPTVNTEAFF. The CDR3 region has the DNA TGTGCCAGCAGCCACCCGACAGTGAACACTGAAGCTTTCTTT.

The chain couples TRBV9 to TRBJ2-1, with TRBD2 matching 10 bases. Unmatched junction bases numbered 8, after V lost 1 base and J lost 10 bases. CDR3 length: 15 amino acids. In germline, CDR1 is SGDLS, CDR2 YYNGEE. The CDR3 loop is CASSVRAGGPGEQFF. DNA of the CDR3: TGTGCCAGCAGCGTACGAGCGGGAGGGCCTGGGGAGCAGTTCTTC.

This sequence joins TRBV6-6 and TRBJ1-4; D gene ambiguous. The CDR3 totals 15 residues. V was trimmed by 0 bases and J by 8 bases, leaving 13 bases between them. Germline V gene sequence: CDR1 MNHNY, CDR2 SVGAGI (reference sequence). Here the CDR3 reads CASSYSSGFNEKLFF. The DNA for the CDR3 is TGTGCCAGCAGTTACTCATCGGGGTTTAACGAAAAACTGTTTTTT.

V gene TRBV28 combines with J gene TRBJ2-3, with D maybe TRBD2 (7 bases). CDR3 length equals 14 residues. Germline assignment: CDR1 MDHEN and CDR2 SYDVKM. Between the trimmed V and J ends, which lost 7 bases and 5 bases, there was a span of 16 bases. CDR3 protein: CASTGRGWKDTQYF. CDR3 nucleotides: TGTGCCAGCACTGGGAGGGGGTGGAAAGATACGCAGTATTTT.

The chain couples TRBV27 to TRBJ1-1; possibly TRBD1 for D (5 bases). The germline CDR1 and CDR2 sequences are MNHEY and SMNVEV (reference sequence). V was pared by 2 bases and J by 4 bases, with 11 bases between. This CDR3 spans 14 amino acids. DNA for the CDR3: TGTGCCAGCAGTTTAATATGGGGGACCACTGAAGCTTTCTTT. Its protein product is CASSLIWGTTEAFF.